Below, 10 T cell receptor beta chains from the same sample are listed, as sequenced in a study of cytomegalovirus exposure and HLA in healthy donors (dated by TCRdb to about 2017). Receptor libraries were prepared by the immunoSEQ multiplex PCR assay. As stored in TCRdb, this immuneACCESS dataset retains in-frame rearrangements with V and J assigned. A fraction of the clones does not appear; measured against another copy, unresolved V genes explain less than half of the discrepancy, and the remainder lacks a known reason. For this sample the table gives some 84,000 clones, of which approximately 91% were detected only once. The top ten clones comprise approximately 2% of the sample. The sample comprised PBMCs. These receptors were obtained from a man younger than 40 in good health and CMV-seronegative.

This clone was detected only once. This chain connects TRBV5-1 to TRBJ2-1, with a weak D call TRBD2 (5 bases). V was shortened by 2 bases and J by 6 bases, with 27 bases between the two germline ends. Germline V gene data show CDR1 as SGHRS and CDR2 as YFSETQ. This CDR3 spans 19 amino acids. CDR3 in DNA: TGCGCCAGCAGCTTAATACCAACCAGAGGGCCTACTTCTTCCAATGAGCAGTTCTTC. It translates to CASSLIPTRGPTSSNEQFF.

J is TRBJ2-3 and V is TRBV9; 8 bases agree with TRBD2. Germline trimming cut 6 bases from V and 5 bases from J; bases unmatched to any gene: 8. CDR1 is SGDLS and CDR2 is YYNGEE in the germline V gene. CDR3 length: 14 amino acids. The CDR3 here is CASNLRGGVDTQYF. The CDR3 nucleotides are TGTGCCAGCAACCTACGGGGGGGTGTAGATACGCAGTATTTT.

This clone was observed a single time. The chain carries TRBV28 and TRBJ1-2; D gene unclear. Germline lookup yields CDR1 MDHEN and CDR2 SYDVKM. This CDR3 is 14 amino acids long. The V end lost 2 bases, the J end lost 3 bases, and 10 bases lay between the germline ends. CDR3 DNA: TGTGCCAGCAGTTTAGCGGGGATTGACTATGGCTACACCTTC. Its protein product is CASSLAGIDYGYTF.

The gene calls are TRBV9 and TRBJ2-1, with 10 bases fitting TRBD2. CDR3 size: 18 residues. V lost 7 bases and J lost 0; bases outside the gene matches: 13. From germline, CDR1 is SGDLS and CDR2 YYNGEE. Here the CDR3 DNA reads TGTGCCAGCGCCTGGTCCGTAGCGGGGGGTGGCTCCTACAATGAGCAGTTCTTC. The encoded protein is CASAWSVAGGGSYNEQFF.

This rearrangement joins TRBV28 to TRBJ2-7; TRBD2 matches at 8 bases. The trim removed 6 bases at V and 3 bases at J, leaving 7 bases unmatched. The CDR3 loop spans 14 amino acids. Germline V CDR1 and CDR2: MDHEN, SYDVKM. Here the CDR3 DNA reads TGTGCCAGCAGCCTGACGGGACTAGGCTACGAGCAGTACTTC. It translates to CASSLTGLGYEQYF.

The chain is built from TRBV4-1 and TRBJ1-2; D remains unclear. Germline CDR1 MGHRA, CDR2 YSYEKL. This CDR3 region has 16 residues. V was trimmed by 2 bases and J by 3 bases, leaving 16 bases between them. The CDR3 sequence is CASSQPTRGGDYGYTF. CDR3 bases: TGCGCCAGCAGCCAACCCACGCGGGGTGGGGACTATGGCTACACCTTC.

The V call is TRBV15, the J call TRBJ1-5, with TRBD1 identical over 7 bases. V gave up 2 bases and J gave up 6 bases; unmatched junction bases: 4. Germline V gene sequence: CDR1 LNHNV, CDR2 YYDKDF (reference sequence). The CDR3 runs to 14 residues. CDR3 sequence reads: CATSRRQGIQPQHF. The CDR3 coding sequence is TGTGCCACCAGCAGAAGACAGGGTATTCAGCCCCAGCATTTT. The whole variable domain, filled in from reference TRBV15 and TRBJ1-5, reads DAMVIQNPRYQVTQFGKPVTLSCSQTLNHNVMYWYQQKSSQAPKLLFHYYDKDFNNEADTPDNFQSRRPNTSFCFLDIRSPGLGDTAMYLCATSRRQGIQPQHFGDGTRLSIL.

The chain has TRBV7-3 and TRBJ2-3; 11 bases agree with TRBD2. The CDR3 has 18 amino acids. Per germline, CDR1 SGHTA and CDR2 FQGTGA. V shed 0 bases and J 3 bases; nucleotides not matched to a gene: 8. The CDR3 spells CASSLTTSGSWFTDTQYF. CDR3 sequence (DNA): TGTGCCAGCAGCTTAACCACTAGCGGGAGCTGGTTTACAGATACGCAGTATTTT.

The CDR3 loop is CASSLAPSGGNNEQFF. CDR3 in DNA: TGCGCCAGCAGCTTGGCTCCTAGCGGGGGGAACAATGAGCAGTTCTTC. V is TRBV5-1 and J is TRBJ2-1, with 11 positions matching TRBD2. The CDR3 is 16 residues long. After removal of 0 bases from V and 5 bases from J, the junction contained 4 bases not matched to a gene. Germline V gene sequence: CDR1 SGHRS, CDR2 YFSETQ.

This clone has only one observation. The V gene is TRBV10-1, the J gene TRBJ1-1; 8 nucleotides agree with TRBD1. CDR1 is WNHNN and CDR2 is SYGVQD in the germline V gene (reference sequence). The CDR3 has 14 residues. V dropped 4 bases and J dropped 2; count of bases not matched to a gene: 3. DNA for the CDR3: TGCGCCAGCAGTGGCAGGGGGCCTAACACTGAAGCTTTCTTT. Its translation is CASSGRGPNTEAFF.